The T cell receptor (beta chain) described here comes from a study of T cell responses to AZD1222 COVID-19 vaccine. Libraries were prepared by immunoSEQ multiplex PCR; TCRdb keeps only in-frame clonotypes and omits some of them. Here the sample spans approximately 80,000 clones, about nine tenths being singletons. General study points: Every sample of the repertoires postdated the peak T cell response. Among the donors, most were white British and more were female, and clonal diversity was possibly underestimated.

On this clone itself: Antigen: not known.

Germline V CDR1 and CDR2: LNHDA, SQIVND (reference sequence). The CDR3 contains 19 residues. Unmatched junction bases numbered 15, after V lost 4 bases and J lost 0 bases. This chain joins TRBV19 and TRBJ1-5, with 7 bases lining up with TRBD1. This sequence was found in an adult in good health. Here the sequenced sample was peripheral blood, taken on day 0 of AZD1222 vaccination. This CDR3 is CASSTSNMAGGDSNQPQHF. The CDR3 DNA reads as TGTGCCAGTAGTACCTCAAACATGGCAGGGGGGGATAGCAATCAGCCCCAGCATTTT.